This TCR beta chain was identified during a study of OX40 agonist ivuxolimab in advanced cancers. Background on the study: Patients in dose escalation had liver, melanoma, kidney or head and neck cancers. Participants could have had prior anti-PD-1, anti-PD-L1 or anti-CTLA-4 therapy, and around 40% had some. General study points: At 0.1 to 3.0 mg/kg, clonal expansion of CD4+ and CD8+ blood T cells had occurred by week 6.

On this clone itself: Its antigen is unidentified.

This CDR3 has 16 residues. Trimming cost V 6 bases and J 4 bases; bases outside gene matches: 14. The germline V gene has CDR1 SEHNR and CDR2 FQNEAQ (reference sequence). Sequencing was performed with immunoSEQ multiplex PCR; in TCRdb, only in-frame clones are kept and a portion is missing. The repertoire holds some 67,000 clones, with roughly 80% as singletons. The genes are TRBV7-9 and TRBJ2-5; 7 positions agree with TRBD1. The sample here was CD4+ or CD8+ T cells sorted from blood, taken in a trial of the OX40 agonist ivuxolimab. The receptor comes from an adult with an advanced solid tumor such as melanoma, head and neck, liver or kidney cancer. CDR3 amino acids: CASRKVSEGARETQYF. The CDR3 nucleotides read TGTGCCAGCAGGAAGGTATCCGAGGGGGCGCGAGAGACCCAGTACTTC.